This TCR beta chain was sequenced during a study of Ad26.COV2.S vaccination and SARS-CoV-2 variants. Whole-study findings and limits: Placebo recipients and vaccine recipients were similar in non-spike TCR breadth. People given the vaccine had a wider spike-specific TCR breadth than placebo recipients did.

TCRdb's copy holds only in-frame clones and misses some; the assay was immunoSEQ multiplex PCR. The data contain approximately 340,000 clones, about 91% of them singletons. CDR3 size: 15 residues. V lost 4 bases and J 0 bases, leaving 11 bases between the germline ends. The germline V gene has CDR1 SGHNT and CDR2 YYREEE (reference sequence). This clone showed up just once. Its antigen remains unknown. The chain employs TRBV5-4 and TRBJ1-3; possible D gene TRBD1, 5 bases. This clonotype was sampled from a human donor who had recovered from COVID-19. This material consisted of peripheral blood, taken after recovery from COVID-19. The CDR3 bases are TGTGCCAGCAGCCGGGACGGTAACTCTGGAAACACCATATATTTT. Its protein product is CASSRDGNSGNTIYF.